The source of this TCR beta chain is a study of breast tumors, draining lymph nodes, adjacent tissues. For this clonotype: Its specificity is not known.

TCRdb re-called the multiplex PCR reads through MiXCR, storing one row per CDR3 protein. Here the sample spans roughly 100,000 distinct CDR3 sequences, more than 25% being singletons. J was trimmed by 8 bases and V by 3 bases; bases with no gene match: 10. Germline-derived CDR1 and CDR2 are LGHNT and FRNRAP. This CDR3 spans 15 amino acids. The lymph nodes were axillary draining lymph nodes from breast cancer patients. Regarding the study as a whole: The lymph node origin of tumor T cells was framed as consistent with a hypothesis, not demonstrated. Tumor repertoires ranked between lymph nodes and nontumor tissue in diversity, with V and J gene preferences. Luminal-like breast cancer showed significantly higher tumor–nontumor repertoire similarity than basal-like.

The specimen was axillary lymph node tissue. This receptor was taken from a female donor with breast cancer. Some clones in this sample may be carry-over from other donors' samples. The chain is built from TRBV12-5 and TRBJ2-1; TRBD2 matches 7 bases. CDR3 residues: CASGLNIVGGYEQFF. The CDR3 DNA reads as TGTGCTAGTGGTTTAAATATAGTGGGAGGGTATGAGCAGTTCTTC. Filled out from reference TRBV12-5 and TRBJ2-1, the complete variable domain reads DARVTQTPRHKVTEMGQEVTMRCQPILGHNTVFWYRQTMMQGLELLAYFRNRAPLDDSGMPKDRFSAEMPDATLATLKIQPSEPRDSAVYFCASGLNIVGGYEQFFGPGTRLTVL.